This T cell receptor (beta chain) is drawn from a study of control samples from healthy donors and cancer patients. This CDR3 comprises 13 residues. CDR1 and CDR2 from the germline V gene are SGHVS and FQNEAQ. V gave up 6 bases and J gave up 3 bases; unmatched junction bases: 5. Measured with immunoSEQ multiplex PCR; TCRdb has only the in-frame clones, and not every one. The sample lists tens of thousands of clones; more than 75% were seen once. Input material: PBMCs. The chain recombines TRBV7-8 with TRBJ2-7, with TRBD1 matching over 7 bases. The source of this sequence is a woman aged 50 to 60 with lung cancer. The CDR3 DNA sequence: TGTGCCAGCAGTTTCGACAGGGACTACGAGCAGTACTTC. Protein sequence: CASSFDRDYEQYF.